This T cell receptor (beta chain) was captured in a study of OX40 agonist ivuxolimab in advanced cancers. Study-level points and caveats: There were also nonresponders showing low normalized T-cell clonal expansion.

A remark on this clone: Its target is not known.

TCRdb's table, derived via immunoSEQ multiplex PCR, lists solely in-frame clones and lacks some. There are roughly 57,000 clones in the sample; approximately 88% occur only once, and about an eighth lies in the top ten. V dropped 6 bases and J dropped 0 bases, with 10 bases sitting between them. The length of the CDR3 is 14 residues. Germline V gene data show CDR1 as MNHEY and CDR2 as SVGAGI. Sequencing used CD4+ or CD8+ T cells sorted from blood, obtained in a trial of the OX40 agonist ivuxolimab. This sequence originates from an adult with an advanced solid tumor such as melanoma, head and neck, liver or kidney cancer. The J gene is TRBJ2-3, the V gene TRBV6-5; D might be TRBD2 (5 bases). CDR3 coding DNA: TGTGCCAGCAGAACAAGCGGTAGCACAGATACGCAGTATTTT. This gives the protein CASRTSGSTDTQYF.